This passage covers 14 T cell receptor beta chains from one sample sequenced in a study of blood T cell repertoires in COVID-19. Sequencing was performed with immunoSEQ multiplex PCR; in TCRdb, only in-frame clones are kept and a portion is missing. The table lists 200,000 to 250,000 clones, roughly 80% of them singletons, with approximately 1.2% in the top ten. The source material was PBMCs or T cells enriched from blood (not recorded which). These receptors all stem from a woman between 40 and 50 years old with acute COVID-19.

The V gene is TRBV27, the J gene TRBJ1-2; TRBD1 matches at 9 bases. In germline, CDR1 is MNHEY, CDR2 SMNVEV (reference sequence). V lost 7 bases, J lost 4 bases, and 10 bases stayed unmatched. This CDR3 is 15 amino acids long. The CDR3: CASKKPGQGVYGYTF. The CDR3 bases are TGTGCCAGCAAGAAACCGGGACAGGGAGTCTATGGCTACACCTTC.

The chain employs TRBV12-1 and TRBJ1-5; the table's D call of TRBD1 was not tested on the DNA. TRBV12-1 is an annotated pseudogene. This CDR3 contains 15 residues. Here the CDR3 DNA reads TGTGCCAGCAGCCGGGACAGGGTAAGGAATCAGCCCCAGCATTTT. This codes for CASSRDRVRNQPQHF.

About this clone itself: One end of the junction is discordant with germline, which a read error may explain. The chain combines TRBV24-1 with TRBJ1-2; D might be TRBD1 (5 bases). This CDR3 has 13 residues. CDR1 and CDR2 (germline): KGHDR, SFDVKD. The CDR3 spells CATSDSQSRGFFF. The CDR3 nucleotides read TGTGCCACCAGTGATTCCCAGAGTAGGGGCTTCTTCTTC.

CDR3 sequence reads: CASSGQFTGELFF. CDR3 nucleotides: TGTGCCAGCAGTGGACAGTTTACCGGGGAGCTGTTTTTT. This chain uses TRBV6-4 with TRBJ2-2, with a weak D call TRBD1 (5 bases). The CDR3 contains 13 residues. Looked up from germline, CDR1 is MRHNA and CDR2 is SNTAGT. With 4 bases removed from V and 5 bases from J, the gap between germline ends came to 8 bases.

This chain connects TRBV24-1 to TRBJ2-1; D perhaps matches TRBD1 (5 bases). Germline V CDR1 and CDR2: KGHDR, SFDVKD. The CDR3 consists of 14 residues. Trimming took off 1 base at V and 8 bases at J, with 11 bases between the two ends. The CDR3 nucleotides are TGTGCCACCAGTGATTTTCGGGTAGGGGATGAGCAGTTCTTC. Amino acids: CATSDFRVGDEQFF.

The chain links TRBV6-5 to TRBJ1-2; D perhaps matches TRBD1 (6 bases). The CDR3 extends over 13 amino acids. V dropped 6 bases and J dropped 5 bases, with 13 bases sitting between them. Germline CDR1 and CDR2: MNHEY and SVGAGI. The CDR3 nucleotides are TGTGCCAGCAGCCGGACAGAAGAATATGGCTACACCTTC. Its protein product is CASSRTEEYGYTF.

The V gene is TRBV19, the J gene TRBJ2-3, with a tentative D call TRBD1 (5 bases). The germline gives CDR1 LNHDA, CDR2 SQIVND (reference sequence). Trimming left V 2 bases short and J 0 bases short, with 9 bases between. The CDR3 is 15 residues long. CDR3 residues: CASSIQGLSTDTQYF. As DNA, the CDR3 is TGTGCCAGTAGTATACAGGGATTGAGCACAGATACGCAGTATTTT.

V usage is TRBV19 and J usage is TRBJ2-3; 12 bases are shared with TRBD1. The germline gives CDR1 LNHDA, CDR2 SQIVND (reference sequence). The CDR3 contains 18 residues. Unmatched junction bases numbered 9, after V lost 5 bases and J lost 0 bases. CDR3 in amino acids: CASSGGQGATPSTDTQYF. The DNA for the CDR3 is TGTGCCAGTAGTGGGGGACAGGGGGCCACTCCAAGCACAGATACGCAGTATTTT.

The chain is built from TRBV5-4 and TRBJ2-3; possibly TRBD2 for D (7 bases). Germline V gene sequence: CDR1 SGHNT, CDR2 YYREEE (reference sequence). This CDR3 comprises 16 residues. Between the trimmed V and J ends, which lost 4 bases and 3 bases, there was a span of 18 bases. The CDR3 reads CASSRVGGGRTDTQYF. In DNA, the CDR3 is TGTGCCAGCAGCCGCGTGGGGGGCGGGAGAACAGATACGCAGTATTTT.

This clone was found once. The CDR3 sequence is CASSPLAGGTTDTQYF. Written as DNA, the CDR3 is TGCGCCAGCAGCCCATTAGCGGGAGGGACCACAGATACGCAGTATTTT. V and J are TRBV5-1 and TRBJ2-3, with TRBD2 matching 11 bases. The CDR3 extends over 16 amino acids. Germline CDR1 reads SGHRS; CDR2 reads YFSETQ. With V trimmed by 4 bases and J by 2 bases, 6 bases remained unmatched.

V gene TRBV18 combines with J gene TRBJ1-5, with TRBD1 matching 9 bases. CDR3 length equals 15 residues. Germline values: CDR1 KGHSH, CDR2 LQKENI. The V segment lost 6 bases and the J segment 3 bases; nucleotides outside the gene matches: 6. The CDR3 DNA is TGTGCCAGCTCCCCCGGGACAGGGCCCAATCAGCCCCAGCATTTT. It specifies CASSPGTGPNQPQHF.

The V call is TRBV7-3, the J call TRBJ2-7, with D possibly TRBD2 on 6 matching bases. The CDR3 runs 16 residues. CDR1 is SGHTA, CDR2 FQGTGA, per germline. V was clipped by 5 bases and J by 2 bases, with 19 bases between them. CDR3 residues: CASSPLELADTYEQYF. The CDR3 bases are TGTGCCAGCAGCCCGTTAGAATTAGCGGATACCTACGAGCAGTACTTC.

J is TRBJ2-7 and V is TRBV12-3 or TRBV12-4, with TRBD1 identical over 7 bases. Trimming at V came to 8 bases and at J to 3 bases, leaving 7 bases not matched to a gene. The CDR3 length is 13 residues. CDR3 region: CASGQDVHYEQYF. The CDR3 bases are TGTGCCAGCGGACAGGACGTACACTACGAGCAGTACTTC.

The rearrangement links TRBV19 to TRBJ2-1; D may be TRBD1 (6 bases). Germline assignment: CDR1 LNHDA and CDR2 SQIVND (reference sequence). V lost 7 bases, J lost 3 bases, and 16 bases lay in between. This CDR3 is 15 amino acids long. The CDR3 region has the DNA TGTGCCAGTAAGTTAGGTGGGGGCCTCTACAATGAGCAGTTCTTC. Encoded protein: CASKLGGGLYNEQFF.